These T cell receptor beta chains were read from a single sample in a study of blood T cells in healthy people across ages. In TCRdb, the 5' RACE reads were re-called with MiXCR into one record per CDR3 protein. Among approximately 800,000 distinct CDR3 sequences, about 55% were seen once, and the ten largest hold about two fifths. Material for sequencing was blood. All receptors derive from a man of 80 years or more in good health. The CDR3 runs from the conserved cysteine through the conserved F or W. A D gene is named only where the DNA matches it firmly. Clone size is not always given. Where it is, it says once, few, many or a class for expanded clones.

j_call	clone_size	d_call	v_call	cdr3_aa	cdr3_nt
TRBJ1-2	once	TRBD1	TRBV27	CASTTSMTGEGYTF	TGTGCCAGCACCACCTCGATGACAGGGGAAGGCTACACCTTC
TRBJ1-1	NA	NA	TRBV5-1	CASSFPGQTNTEAFF	TGCGCCAGCAGCTTCCCCGGACAGACGAACACTGAAGCTTTCTTT
TRBJ2-3	NA	NA	TRBV5-1	CASTPGGLLGTDTQYF	TGCGCCAGCACACCCGGCGGACTTCTAGGAACAGATACGCAGTATTTT
TRBJ1-5	NA	NA	TRBV20-1	CSASTGRNQPQHF	TGCAGTGCTAGTACCGGGCGCAATCAGCCCCAGCATTTT
TRBJ2-3	NA	TRBD2	TRBV12-3/TRBV12-4	CASTSAGGTQYF	TGTGCCAGCACCTCAGCGGGGGGGACGCAGTATTTT
TRBJ2-1	NA	NA	TRBV10-3	CAISDVGTQFF	TGTGCCATCAGTGATGTGGGGACCCAGTTCTTC
TRBJ2-4	NA	TRBD1	TRBV28	CASSSLDRGGAKNIQYF	TGTGCCAGCAGTTCCTTGGACAGGGGGGGGGCCAAAAACATTCAGTACTTC
TRBJ1-2	NA	NA	TRBV18	CASSPLQGDGYTF	TGTGCCAGCTCACCTTTACAGGGCGATGGCTACACCTTC
TRBJ1-2	NA	NA	TRBV9	CASSVDPHVVRDGYTF	TGTGCCAGCAGCGTAGATCCCCATGTGGTTAGAGATGGCTACACCTTC
TRBJ2-3	few	NA	TRBV7-2	CASSARGLDTQYF	TGTGCCAGCAGCGCTCGGGGGCTAGATACGCAGTATTTT
TRBJ1-5	NA	TRBD1	TRBV5-1	CAGSQTGGFNQPQHF	TGCGCCGGCAGCCAAACAGGGGGGTTCAATCAGCCCCAGCATTTT
TRBJ1-6	NA	NA	TRBV11-2	CASSPGGAAGWDRTYNSPLHF	TGTGCCAGCAGCCCGGGCGGGGCCGCAGGGTGGGATAGAACCTATAATTCACCCCTCCACTTT
TRBJ2-3	NA	NA	TRBV5-1	CASSLRLAADTQYF	TGCGCCAGCAGCTTGCGGCTAGCAGCAGATACGCAGTATTTT
TRBJ1-4	few	NA	TRBV9	CASSPEGGEKLFF	TGTGCCAGCAGCCCTGAGGGTGGTGAAAAACTGTTTTTT
TRBJ2-7	few	TRBD2	TRBV27	CASSLVAGENYEQYF	TGTGCCAGCAGTTTGGTGGCGGGAGAAAACTACGAGCAGTACTTC
TRBJ1-5	NA	NA	TRBV12-3/TRBV12-4	CASNQQGGRNQPQHF	TGTGCCAGCAACCAGCAAGGGGGTCGCAATCAGCCCCAGCATTTT
TRBJ2-1	once	NA	TRBV20-1	CSAILGVVNEQFF	TGCAGTGCGATCCTGGGGGTGGTCAATGAGCAGTTCTTC
TRBJ2-3	NA	TRBD1	TRBV12-3/TRBV12-4	CASSRRGTGGPDTQYF	TGTGCCAGCAGTCGAAGAGGGACAGGGGGCCCAGATACGCAGTATTTT
TRBJ2-1	few	TRBD2	TRBV20-1	CSARGGGWQNEQFF	TGCAGTGCTAGAGGCGGGGGGTGGCAGAATGAGCAGTTCTTC
TRBJ2-5	NA	TRBD2	TRBV2	CAKYSGRALETQYF	TGTGCCAAATATAGCGGGAGGGCCCTCGAGACCCAGTACTTC
TRBJ2-7	NA	TRBD2	TRBV29-1	CSVERLAGDEQYF	TGCAGCGTTGAGAGGCTAGCGGGCGACGAGCAGTACTTC
TRBJ2-1	NA	NA	TRBV15	CATKVQGKEQFF	TGTGCCACCAAGGTACAGGGAAAGGAGCAGTTCTTC
TRBJ1-1	NA	NA	TRBV20-1	CSAKPGRKNTEAFF	TGCAGTGCAAAACCGGGACGGAAGAACACTGAAGCTTTCTTT
TRBJ2-5	NA	TRBD1	TRBV5-4	CASSSSSGTGIETQYF	TGTGCCAGCAGCTCGAGTTCAGGGACAGGGATAGAGACCCAGTACTTC
TRBJ2-4	many	NA	TRBV7-2	CASSSYLGIQYF	TGTGCCAGCAGCTCTTACTTGGGCATTCAGTACTTC
TRBJ2-3	NA	TRBD2	TRBV28	CASSLGAGSTDMQYF	TGTGCCAGCAGTTTAGGAGCGGGGTCAACAGATATGCAGTATTTT
TRBJ2-1	few	NA	TRBV6-4	CASSVADTYNEQFF	TGTGCCAGCAGCGTAGCGGATACCTACAATGAGCAGTTCTTC
TRBJ2-5	many	NA	TRBV29-1	CSVENQGKQAQYF	TGCAGCGTTGAAAACCAGGGGAAGCAGGCCCAGTACTTC
TRBJ2-7	once	TRBD2	TRBV12-3/TRBV12-4	CASSRVIAGFFGSYEQYF	TGTGCCAGCAGCAGAGTGATAGCGGGGTTCTTCGGATCCTACGAGCAGTACTTC
TRBJ2-5	NA	NA	TRBV4-2	CASSQPRETQYF	TGTGCCAGCAGCCAGCCAAGAGAGACCCAGTACTTC
TRBJ2-5	NA	NA	TRBV2	CASTSVRGYEETQYF	TGTGCCAGCACCTCCGTCCGGGGGTATGAAGAGACCCAGTACTTC